The 23 T cell receptor beta chains presented below share a single source sample, sequenced in a study of identifying expanded T cells in peripheral blood. Assay used: immunoSEQ multiplex PCR; TCRdb lists only in-frame clones, some missing. The table lists about 85,000 clones, over 75% of them singletons, with 2.8% in the top ten. The sequencing sample was made of blood. Receptors were obtained from a person aged 18 to 75 in good health.

The chain has TRBV4-3 and TRBJ2-5; tentatively, D is TRBD1 (6 bases). V dropped 4 bases and J dropped 4 bases, with 13 bases sitting between them. This CDR3 is 14 amino acids long. The germline V gene has CDR1 LGHNA and CDR2 YSLEER. The CDR3 sequence is CASSRQVAGETQYF. The CDR3 nucleotides are TGCGCCAGCAGCCGACAGGTGGCGGGAGAGACCCAGTACTTC.

The chain carries TRBV4-3 and TRBJ1-1; D might be TRBD1 (5 bases). Trimming shortened V by 0 bases and J by 8 bases, and 13 bases separated the two germline ends. The germline CDR1 and CDR2 sequences are LGHNA and YSLEER. The CDR3 has 14 residues. CDR3 loop: CASSQEDTTTEAFF. In DNA form, the CDR3 reads TGCGCCAGCAGCCAAGAGGACACAACCACAGAAGCTTTCTTT.

The chain combines TRBV14 with TRBJ2-1; 10 bases align to TRBD2. Per germline, CDR1 SGHDN and CDR2 FVKESK. V lost 5 bases and J lost 7; bases outside the gene matches: 5. This CDR3 region has 14 residues. The CDR3 DNA is TGTGCCAGCAGCAGGGGACTAGCGACAAATGAGCAGTTCTTC. Translating gives CASSRGLATNEQFF.

The DNA for the CDR3 is TGTGCCAGCAGCTTTTATAGCGTCTTACCCTATGAAAAACTGTTTTTT. Translated, it gives CASSFYSVLPYEKLFF. V is TRBV5-4 and J is TRBJ1-4; D not resolved. Trimming removed 2 bases from V and 6 bases from J, with 17 bases in between. Germline lookup yields CDR1 SGHNT and CDR2 YYREEE (reference sequence). The CDR3 contains 16 residues.

The V gene is TRBV6-5, the J gene TRBJ2-3; D call uncertain. Germline values: CDR1 MNHEY, CDR2 SVGAGI. V lost 2 bases and J 3 bases, leaving 9 bases between the germline ends. There are 14 residues in the CDR3. The CDR3 protein is CASSYLQGTDTQYF. CDR3 nucleotide sequence: TGTGCCAGCAGTTACCTGCAAGGGACAGATACGCAGTATTTT.

The chain joins TRBV7-2 to TRBJ1-1, with D possibly matching TRBD1 (6 bases). V shed 4 bases and J shed 3 bases, with 9 bases lying between them. Germline CDR1 and CDR2: SGHTA and FQGNSA. The CDR3 covers 13 residues. CDR3 DNA sequence: TGTGCCAGCAGCTGGACAGCCGACACTGAAGCTTTCTTT. This encodes CASSWTADTEAFF.

This clone has only one observation. The chain recombines TRBV27 with TRBJ2-3, with 7 bases matching TRBD2. In germline, CDR1 is MNHEY, CDR2 SMNVEV (reference sequence). The CDR3 sequence is 14 residues long. The V segment lost 4 bases and the J segment 5 bases; nucleotides outside the gene matches: 6. This CDR3 reads CASSYTSGVDTQYF. The CDR3 region has the DNA TGTGCCAGCAGTTATACCAGCGGGGTAGATACGCAGTATTTT.

The gene calls are TRBV6-5 and TRBJ2-4, with a tentative D call TRBD2 (6 bases). V lost 2 bases, J lost 3 bases, and 14 bases lay in between. The CDR3 length is 16 residues. The germline V gene encodes CDR1 MNHEY and CDR2 SVGAGI. The DNA for the CDR3 is TGTGCCAGCAGTTACCGGGGGACTCGGGGCAAAAACATTCAGTACTTC. It is translated as CASSYRGTRGKNIQYF.

This sequence joins TRBV13 and TRBJ2-7, with D possibly TRBD1 on 6 matching bases. The CDR3 is 16 residues long. The germline V and J ends were trimmed by 4 bases and 7 bases, with 23 bases remaining between them. Germline CDR1 and CDR2: PRHDT and FYEKMQ (reference sequence). The CDR3 region is CASSSTTFTGPGEQYF. DNA for the CDR3: TGTGCCAGCAGCTCCACTACCTTCACAGGGCCGGGAGAGCAGTACTTC.

This chain uses TRBV10-3 with TRBJ2-5; D is unclear. The germline V gene has CDR1 ENHRY and CDR2 SYGVKD. The CDR3 runs to 13 residues. Deletions cut 7 bases from V and 2 bases from J, with 11 bases between. CDR3 sequence (DNA): TGTGCCATCAAAACGGCAGGACAAGAGACCCAGTACTTC. This translates into CAIKTAGQETQYF.

The V gene is TRBV4-3, the J gene TRBJ1-2, with 9 bases fitting TRBD1. The CDR3 has 16 residues. The germline V gene has CDR1 LGHNA and CDR2 YSLEER. After removal of 0 bases from V and 6 bases from J, the junction contained 8 bases not matched to a gene. The CDR3 protein is CASSQETGGRTDGYTF. The CDR3 coding sequence is TGCGCCAGCAGCCAAGAGACAGGGGGTCGCACGGATGGCTACACCTTC.

The gene calls are TRBV6-6 and TRBJ2-1; 7 bases fit TRBD1. The CDR3 contains 16 residues. The junction had 9 bases not matched to a gene; V was cut back by 2 bases and J by 5 bases. Germline lookup yields CDR1 MNHNY and CDR2 SVGAGI (reference sequence). CDR3 sequence: CASSYEGGVDDNEQFF. The CDR3, as DNA: TGTGCCAGCAGTTACGAAGGGGGCGTAGATGACAATGAGCAGTTCTTC.

The CDR3 protein is CASSSRPGGGYGYTF. Here the CDR3 DNA reads TGTGCCAGCAGTAGTCGTCCGGGGGGAGGTTACGGCTACACCTTC. The chain recombines TRBV6-1 with TRBJ1-2; the D gene is possibly TRBD1 (5 bases). V lost 5 bases and J lost 8, with 21 bases in between. CDR1 and CDR2 from the germline V gene are MNHNS and SASEGT. This CDR3 has 15 amino acids.

The chain has TRBV5-4 and TRBJ2-1; 8 nucleotides match TRBD1. V shed 2 bases, J shed 2 bases, and the junction held 6 bases outside the gene matches. Per germline, CDR1 SGHNT and CDR2 YYREEE (reference sequence). The CDR3 runs to 16 residues. The DNA for the CDR3 is TGTGCCAGCAGCTTAGCCGACAGGGGACCCTACAATGAGCAGTTCTTC. Translated, it gives CASSLADRGPYNEQFF. The variable domain in full, with the rest retrieved from reference TRBV5-4 and TRBJ2-1, is ETGVTQSPTHLIKTRGQQVTLRCSSQSGHNTVSWYQQALGQGPQFIFQYYREEENGRGNFPPRFSGLQFPNYSSELNVNALELDDSALYLCASSLADRGPYNEQFFGPGTRLTVL.

The V gene is TRBV5-6, the J gene TRBJ2-3, with 14 positions matching TRBD2. The CDR3 contains 18 residues. Per the germline V gene, CDR1 is SGHDT and CDR2 is YYEEEE. With 3 bases clipped from V and 6 bases from J, the junction kept 12 bases outside the gene matches. The CDR3 coding sequence is TGTGCCAGCAGCTACCCCGCGACTAGCGGGGGGGCGGGGGATACGCAGTATTTT. This gives the protein CASSYPATSGGAGDTQYF.

This clone was picked up one time. J is TRBJ2-3 and V is TRBV11-2; D call uncertain. CDR3 length equals 15 residues. Germline lookup yields CDR1 SGHAT and CDR2 FQNNGV. Trimming left V 3 bases short and J 1 base short, with 11 bases between. CDR3 bases: TGTGCCAGCAGCTTGTATTCGGAACGCACAGATACGCAGTATTTT. It specifies CASSLYSERTDTQYF.

V usage is TRBV14 and J usage is TRBJ2-2; D remains ambiguous. This CDR3 contains 13 residues. V was cut by 2 bases and J by 5 bases, with 6 bases left in between. Germline V gives CDR1 SGHDN, CDR2 FVKESK. The CDR3 region is CASSQFTTGELFF. The CDR3 DNA sequence: TGTGCCAGCAGCCAATTTACAACCGGGGAGCTGTTTTTT.

This clone has a handful of counts. The genes are TRBV5-1 and TRBJ2-1, with 12 bases matching TRBD2. CDR3 size: 16 residues. CDR1 and CDR2 from the germline V gene are SGHRS and YFSETQ. V trimming: 3 bases; J trimming: 9 bases; junction bases outside the gene matches: 10. This chain's CDR3 is CASSSTSGGSVGEQFF. The CDR3 DNA is TGCGCCAGCAGCTCGACTAGCGGGGGATCAGTCGGTGAGCAGTTCTTC.

The chain uses TRBV7-9 and TRBJ2-5; D uncertain. CDR1 and CDR2 from the germline V gene are SEHNR and FQNEAQ (reference sequence). CDR3 length: 12 residues. V lost 4 bases, J lost 2 bases, and 5 bases lay in between. CDR3 nucleotide sequence: TGTGCCAGCAGCTCGAATCAAGAGACCCAGTACTTC. Protein sequence: CASSSNQETQYF.

A single count supports this clone. J is TRBJ1-3 and V is TRBV6-5; 9 bases are a match to TRBD1. V dropped 4 bases and J dropped 10; count of bases not matched to a gene: 5. The CDR3 length is 13 residues. CDR1 and CDR2 from the germline V gene are MNHEY and SVGAGI. CDR3 DNA: TGTGCCAGCAGTTCCCCGGGACAGGGAACCATATATTTT. Its translation is CASSSPGQGTIYF.

This chain joins TRBV20-1 and TRBJ1-2; D is ambiguous. V shed 3 bases and J shed 5 bases, with 7 bases lying between them. Looked up from germline, CDR1 is DFQATT and CDR2 is SNEGSKA (reference sequence). CDR3 length equals 11 residues. The CDR3 here is CSARVLYGYTF. The DNA of the CDR3 is TGCAGTGCTAGGGTCCTATATGGCTACACCTTC.

The V call is TRBV5-1, the J call TRBJ1-2; 8 bases match TRBD1. The CDR3 loop spans 14 amino acids. Germline loops: CDR1 SGHRS, CDR2 YFSETQ. Trimming at V came to 0 bases and at J to 8 bases, leaving 6 bases not matched to a gene. For the CDR3, the DNA is TGCGCCAGCAGCTTGGGGCAGGGGGCAGACGGCTACACCTTC. This gives the protein CASSLGQGADGYTF.

The chain employs TRBV5-4 and TRBJ2-3; perhaps D is TRBD1 or TRBD2 (5 bases each). Germline V gives CDR1 SGHNT, CDR2 YYREEE (reference sequence). Between the trimmed V and J ends, which lost 0 bases and 7 bases, there was a span of 9 bases. The CDR3 is 13 residues long. The CDR3: CASSLEWDHTQYF. CDR3 bases: TGTGCCAGCAGCTTGGAATGGGACCATACGCAGTATTTT.